Listed below are T cell receptor beta chains from one sample, sequenced in a study of blood T cell repertoires in COVID-19. Measured with immunoSEQ multiplex PCR; TCRdb has only the in-frame clones, and not every one. The table records over 35,000 clones, around 80% of them present only once. Material: peripheral blood. These receptors all stem from a man between 40 and 49 years old with active or convalescent COVID-19. The CDR3 runs from the conserved cysteine through the conserved F or W. Fields, in order: V gene, J gene, D gene, clone size, CDR3 protein, CDR3 DNA. The D gene is left open where the match is weak. Clone sizes are given selectively: once, few, many, or a class where the clone is expanded.

V: TRBV5-4
J: TRBJ2-5
D: TRBD2
size: .
CDR3: CASSLRREGETQYF
DNA: TGTGCCAGCAGCTTGAGAAGGGAGGGGGAGACCCAGTACTTC

V: TRBV10-3
J: TRBJ1-5
D: .
size: .
CDR3: CAISESGGSSNQPQHF
DNA: TGTGCCATCAGTGAGTCGGGGGGGTCTAGCAATCAGCCCCAGCATTTT

V: TRBV2
J: TRBJ2-3
D: TRBD2
size: .
CDR3: CALKSGGGTDTQYF
DNA: TGTGCCCTTAAAAGCGGGGGGGGCACAGATACGCAGTATTTT

V: TRBV25-1
J: TRBJ2-1
D: .
size: .
CDR3: CASSEDPGTLSSYNEQFF
DNA: TGTGCCAGCAGTGAGGACCCCGGGACATTGAGCTCCTACAATGAGCAGTTCTTC

V: TRBV28
J: TRBJ1-2
D: .
size: .
CDR3: CASSLGSGVHYGYTF
DNA: TGTGCCAGCAGTTTGGGTAGCGGGGTCCACTATGGCTACACCTTC

V: TRBV3-1/TRBV3-2
J: TRBJ2-1
D: TRBD2
size: .
CDR3: CASSLGTSRHNEQFF
DNA: TGTGCCAGCAGCCTCGGGACTAGCCGCCACAATGAGCAGTTCTTC

V: TRBV6-5
J: TRBJ1-2
D: TRBD1
size: .
CDR3: CASSALGQNYGYTF
DNA: TGTGCCAGCAGCGCTCTGGGACAGAACTATGGCTACACCTTC

V: TRBV2
J: TRBJ2-6
D: TRBD1
size: .
CDR3: CASTAGTGFSGANVLTF
DNA: TGTGCCAGCACTGCCGGGACAGGATTCTCTGGGGCCAACGTCCTGACTTTC

V: TRBV7-9
J: TRBJ2-3
D: .
size: .
CDR3: CASSFRRGRSLAPDTQYF
DNA: TGTGCCAGCAGCTTTAGGAGGGGGCGTAGTCTCGCGCCAGATACGCAGTATTTT

V: TRBV25-1
J: TRBJ2-2
D: TRBD1
size: .
CDR3: CASSEVGDRADTGELFF
DNA: TGTGCCAGCAGTGAGGTGGGGGACAGGGCGGACACCGGGGAGCTGTTTTTT

V: TRBV4-3
J: TRBJ2-3
D: .
size: .
CDR3: CASSLGSRDTQYF
DNA: TGCGCCAGCAGCCTTGGATCTAGAGATACGCAGTATTTT

V: TRBV6-1
J: TRBJ2-7
D: .
size: .
CDR3: CASSEVGYEQYF
DNA: TGTGCCAGCAGTGAAGTCGGTTACGAGCAGTACTTC

V: TRBV19
J: TRBJ2-7
D: .
size: large
CDR3: CASSIASGDEQYF
DNA: TGTGCCAGTAGTATAGCTTCGGGGGACGAGCAGTACTTC

V: TRBV25-1
J: TRBJ2-3
D: .
size: .
CDR3: CASTAGDTQYF
DNA: TGTGCCAGCACGGCGGGGGATACGCAGTATTTT

V: TRBV5-5
J: TRBJ1-2
D: .
size: .
CDR3: CASSLDRERNYGYTF
DNA: TGTGCCAGCAGCTTGGACAGGGAGCGCAACTATGGCTACACCTTC

V: TRBV9
J: TRBJ2-1
D: TRBD2
size: .
CDR3: CASSGRLAGGNEQFF
DNA: TGTGCCAGCAGCGGCCGACTAGCGGGGGGCAATGAGCAGTTCTTC

V: TRBV6-5
J: TRBJ1-4
D: .
size: .
CDR3: CASSPQWANEKLFF
DNA: TGTGCCAGCAGTCCACAGTGGGCGAATGAAAAACTGTTTTTT

V: TRBV6-5
J: TRBJ2-7
D: .
size: .
CDR3: CASSIGTRDEQYF
DNA: TGTGCCAGCAGCATCGGGACTCGCGACGAGCAGTACTTC

V: TRBV5-4
J: TRBJ2-1
D: TRBD2
size: .
CDR3: CASRTGGSYNEQFF
DNA: TGTGCCAGCAGGACCGGGGGGTCCTACAATGAGCAGTTCTTC

V: TRBV7-9
J: TRBJ1-1
D: .
size: .
CDR3: CASSPRSGDTEAFF
DNA: TGTGCCAGCAGCCCGCGGTCAGGGGATACTGAAGCTTTCTTT

V: TRBV4-1
J: TRBJ2-1
D: .
size: .
CDR3: CASSPFRSYNEQFF
DNA: TGCGCCAGCAGCCCCTTCCGGTCCTACAATGAGCAGTTCTTC

V: TRBV27
J: TRBJ1-3
D: .
size: .
CDR3: CASRRTASSGNTIYF
DNA: TGTGCCAGCAGGCGGACAGCGAGCTCTGGAAACACCATATATTTT

V: TRBV19
J: TRBJ1-2
D: TRBD1
size: once
CDR3: CASRETGSSGYTF
DNA: TGTGCCAGTAGAGAGACAGGGAGCAGTGGCTACACCTTC

V: TRBV6-4
J: TRBJ1-1
D: .
size: .
CDR3: CASSDSMRGTAFF
DNA: TGTGCCAGCAGTGACTCGATGAGGGGGACGGCTTTCTTT

V: TRBV3-1/TRBV3-2
J: TRBJ1-3
D: TRBD1
size: .
CDR3: CASSHRGAGNTIYF
DNA: TGTGCCAGCAGTCACAGGGGAGCGGGAAACACCATATATTTT

V: TRBV6-5
J: TRBJ1-2
D: .
size: .
CDR3: CASSYMAEDGYTF
DNA: TGTGCCAGCAGTTACATGGCAGAAGATGGCTACACCTTC

V: TRBV30
J: TRBJ1-6
D: .
size: .
CDR3: CAWSVSGPILHF
DNA: TGTGCCTGGAGTGTCTCTGGCCCGATCCTCCACTTT

V: TRBV19
J: TRBJ2-4
D: .
size: .
CDR3: CASSRSGQIKNIQYF
DNA: TGTGCCAGTAGTAGATCCGGACAGATCAAAAACATTCAGTACTTC

V: TRBV10-3
J: TRBJ1-6
D: TRBD1
size: .
CDR3: CAIGHLPGQGNSPLHF
DNA: TGTGCCATCGGTCATCTACCGGGACAGGGAAATTCACCCCTCCACTTT

V: TRBV11-2
J: TRBJ2-3
D: TRBD1
size: .
CDR3: CASSLTGGPDTQYF
DNA: TGTGCCAGCAGCTTGACAGGGGGCCCAGATACGCAGTATTTT

V: TRBV19
J: TRBJ2-5
D: .
size: .
CDR3: CASSTLPNGGMRETQYF
DNA: TGTGCCAGTAGTACCCTACCTAATGGGGGGATGAGGGAGACCCAGTACTTC